This T cell receptor (beta chain) was documented in a study of OX40 agonist ivuxolimab in advanced cancers. Study-level information: An agonistic human IgG2 monoclonal antibody against OX40 (CD134) was given. The study, taken as a whole, reports: Expanded clones were, on average, more numerous among CD8+ T cells than CD4+.

This table comes from immunoSEQ multiplex PCR, and its TCRdb copy is limited to in-frame clones, with some not included. Counted here are about 24,000 clones, 79% occurring once; the ten biggest clones make up about 13%. To note about this clone: The antigen is undetermined.

The sequence derives from an adult with an advanced solid tumor such as melanoma, head and neck, liver or kidney cancer. The specimen was CD4+ or CD8+ T cells sorted from blood, collected in a trial of the OX40 agonist ivuxolimab.

DNA of the CDR3: TGTGCCAGCGCTTCACCATCGGGACAGGGTTCTTCCACTGAAGCTTTCTTT. It specifies CASASPSGQGSSTEAFF. The chain links TRBV28 to TRBJ1-1, with 9 bases fitting TRBD1. Germline loops: CDR1 MDHEN, CDR2 SYDVKM. The CDR3 runs to 17 residues. V gave up 8 bases and J gave up 4 bases; unmatched junction bases: 17.